This T cell receptor beta chain comes out of a study of T cell repertoires in cytomegalovirus infection. In the study overall: Matching HLA type and CMV infection were both indicated by public TCR beta signatures. Findings and caveats of the study: It was HLA-C-restricted CMV-specific TCR beta clonotypes that dominated the response ex vivo. Public TCR beta family frequency separated CMV-and-HLA carriers, including in an independent cohort.

V gave up 4 bases and J gave up 6 bases; unmatched junction bases: 6. Per germline, CDR1 PRHDT and CDR2 FYEKMQ (reference sequence). CDR3 size: 15 residues. A note on this clonotype: Its antigen is unknown.

TCRdb re-derived calls from the reads in MiXCR, one entry per CDR3 protein. The table includes some 940,000 distinct CDR3 sequences, less than 40% detected once. The TCR sequence derives from a human donor in good health (CMV status not recorded). Some clones in this sample may be carry-over from other donors' samples. The rearrangement uses TRBV13 and TRBJ2-3, with 11 bases that match TRBD2. The sample consisted of cultured CD8+ T cells from PBMCs, taken from culture after CMV antigen stimulation. CDR3 amino acids: CASSSLAGGWDTQYF. CDR3 sequence (DNA): TGTGCCAGCAGCTCCCTAGCGGGGGGCTGGGATACGCAGTATTTT. Drawing the rest from reference TRBV13 and TRBJ2-3, the complete variable domain is AAGVIQSPRHLIKEKRETATLKCYPIPRHDTVYWYQQGPGQDPQFLISFYEKMQSDKGSIPDRFSAQQFSDYHSELNMSSLELGDSALYFCASSSLAGGWDTQYFGPGTRLTVL.